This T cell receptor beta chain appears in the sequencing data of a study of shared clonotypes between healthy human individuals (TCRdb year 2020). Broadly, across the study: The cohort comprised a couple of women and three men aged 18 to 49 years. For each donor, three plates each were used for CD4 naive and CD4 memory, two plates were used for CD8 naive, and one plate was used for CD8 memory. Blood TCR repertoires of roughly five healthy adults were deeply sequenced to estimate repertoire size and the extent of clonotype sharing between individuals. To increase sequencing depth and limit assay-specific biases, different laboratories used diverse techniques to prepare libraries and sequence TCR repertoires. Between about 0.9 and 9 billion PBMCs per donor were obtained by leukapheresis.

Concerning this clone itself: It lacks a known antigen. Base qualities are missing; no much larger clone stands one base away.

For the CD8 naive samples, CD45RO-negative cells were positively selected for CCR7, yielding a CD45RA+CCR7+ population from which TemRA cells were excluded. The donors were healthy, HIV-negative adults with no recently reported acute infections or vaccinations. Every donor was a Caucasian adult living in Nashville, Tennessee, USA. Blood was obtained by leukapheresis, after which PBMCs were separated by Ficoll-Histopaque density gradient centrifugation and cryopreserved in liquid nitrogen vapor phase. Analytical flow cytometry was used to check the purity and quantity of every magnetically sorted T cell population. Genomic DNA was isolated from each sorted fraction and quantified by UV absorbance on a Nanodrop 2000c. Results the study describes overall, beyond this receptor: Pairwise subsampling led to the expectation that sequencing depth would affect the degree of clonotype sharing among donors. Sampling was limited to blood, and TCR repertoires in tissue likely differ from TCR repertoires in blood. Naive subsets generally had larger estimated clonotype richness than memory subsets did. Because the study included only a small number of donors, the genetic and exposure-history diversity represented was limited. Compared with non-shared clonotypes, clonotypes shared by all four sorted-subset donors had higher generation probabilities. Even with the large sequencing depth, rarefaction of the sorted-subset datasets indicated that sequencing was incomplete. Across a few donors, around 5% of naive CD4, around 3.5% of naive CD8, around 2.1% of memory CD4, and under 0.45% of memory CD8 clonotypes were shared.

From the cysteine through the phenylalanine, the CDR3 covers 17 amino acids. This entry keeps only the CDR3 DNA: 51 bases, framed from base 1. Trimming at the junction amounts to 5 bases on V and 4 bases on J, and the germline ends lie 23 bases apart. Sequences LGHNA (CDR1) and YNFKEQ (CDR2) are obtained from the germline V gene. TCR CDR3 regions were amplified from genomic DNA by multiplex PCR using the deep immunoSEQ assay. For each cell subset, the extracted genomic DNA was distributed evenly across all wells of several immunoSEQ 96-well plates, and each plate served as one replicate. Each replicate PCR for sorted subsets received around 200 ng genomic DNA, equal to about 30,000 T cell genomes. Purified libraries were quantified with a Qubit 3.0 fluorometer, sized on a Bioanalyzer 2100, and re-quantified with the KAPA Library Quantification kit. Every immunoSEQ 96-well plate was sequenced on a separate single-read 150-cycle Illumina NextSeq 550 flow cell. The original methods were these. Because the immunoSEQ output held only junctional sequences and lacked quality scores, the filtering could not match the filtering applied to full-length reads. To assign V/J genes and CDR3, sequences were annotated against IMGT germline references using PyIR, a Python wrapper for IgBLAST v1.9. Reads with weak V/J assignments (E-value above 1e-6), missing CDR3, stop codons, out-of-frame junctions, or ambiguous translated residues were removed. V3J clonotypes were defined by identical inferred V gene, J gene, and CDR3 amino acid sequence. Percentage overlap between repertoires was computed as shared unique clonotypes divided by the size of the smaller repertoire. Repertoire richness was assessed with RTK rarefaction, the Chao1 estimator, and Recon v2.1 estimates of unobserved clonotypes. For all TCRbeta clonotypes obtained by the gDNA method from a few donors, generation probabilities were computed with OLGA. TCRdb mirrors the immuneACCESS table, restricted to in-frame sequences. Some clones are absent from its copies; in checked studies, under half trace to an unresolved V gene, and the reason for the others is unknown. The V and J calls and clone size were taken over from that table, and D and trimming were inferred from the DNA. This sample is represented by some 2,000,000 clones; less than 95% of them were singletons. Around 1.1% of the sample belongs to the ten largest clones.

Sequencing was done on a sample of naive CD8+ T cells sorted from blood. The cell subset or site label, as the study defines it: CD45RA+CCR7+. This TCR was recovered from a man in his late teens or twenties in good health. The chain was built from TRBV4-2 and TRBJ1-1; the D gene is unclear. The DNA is TGTGCCAGCAGCAGCATAGAGTTGACGGAAGGAGGCACTGAAGCTTTCTTT. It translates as CASSSIELTEGGTEAFF.